These T cell receptor beta chains were read from a single sample in a study of blood T cells in healthy people across ages. Using its own MiXCR run on the 5' RACE reads, TCRdb lists one record per CDR3 protein. Of 1.5 million to 2 million distinct CDR3 sequences listed, just under 50% are singletons. The sample was blood. Receptor source: a woman aged 40 to 50 in good health. CDR3s include the opening cysteine and the closing phenylalanine or tryptophan. A D gene is named only where the DNA matches it firmly. The listing skips clone size in some rows; elsewhere it reads once, few, many or a size class.

V	D	J	size	CDR3	DNA
TRBV5-1	TRBD1	TRBJ1-2	NA	CASSLPGQGGGGYTF	TGCGCCAGCAGCCTACCGGGACAGGGGGGCGGTGGCTACACCTTC
TRBV27	NA	TRBJ2-7	few	CASSLGHLYEQYF	TGTGCCAGCAGTTTAGGGCACCTCTACGAGCAGTACTTC
TRBV20-1	TRBD2	TRBJ2-1	NA	CSARASGVSYEQFF	TGCAGTGCTAGGGCGAGCGGGGTCTCCTACGAGCAGTTCTTC
TRBV28	NA	TRBJ2-3	NA	CASGGRDTSLDTQYF	TGTGCCAGTGGGGGCCGGGACACCTCATTGGATACGCAGTATTTT
TRBV4-3	NA	TRBJ2-3	few	CASSQLRGGPTDTQYF	TGCGCCAGCAGCCAACTCCGAGGGGGGCCGACAGATACGCAGTATTTT
TRBV10-3	NA	TRBJ1-4	few	CAISESNPATNEKLFF	TGTGCCATCAGTGAGTCGAATCCGGCAACTAATGAAAAACTGTTTTTT
TRBV18	NA	TRBJ2-5	NA	CASSPVSTEETQYF	TGTGCCAGCTCACCAGTATCGACCGAAGAGACCCAGTACTTC
TRBV6-2/TRBV6-3	NA	TRBJ1-2	NA	CTSSAAGNNYGYTF	TGTACCAGCTCGGCGGCAGGGAATAACTATGGCTACACCTTC
TRBV9	NA	TRBJ1-2	NA	CASQRSTGYTF	TGTGCCAGTCAAAGGAGCACCGGCTACACCTTC
TRBV6-5	NA	TRBJ1-2	once	CASSYSKVGGIDGYTF	TGTGCCAGCAGTTACTCGAAGGTCGGAGGGATCGATGGCTACACCTTC
TRBV6-5	NA	TRBJ1-4	few	CASTWAEGNEKLFF	TGTGCCAGCACTTGGGCTGAGGGTAATGAAAAACTGTTTTTT
TRBV19	NA	TRBJ1-4	NA	CASSIAGLDEKLFF	TGTGCCAGTAGTATCGCGGGCCTGGATGAAAAACTGTTTTTT
TRBV20-1	NA	TRBJ2-7	few	CSAICRASYEQYF	TGCAGTGCTATTTGCCGCGCCTCCTACGAGCAGTACTTC
TRBV5-5	TRBD1	TRBJ2-4	few	CASSLRQGVAKNIQYF	TGTGCCAGCAGCTTAAGACAGGGGGTGGCCAAAAACATTCAGTACTTC